This T cell receptor beta chain stems from a study of control samples from healthy donors and cancer patients. Only in-frame clones appear in the TCRdb table, and some are missing; sequencing was by immunoSEQ multiplex PCR. The data contain 70,000 to 100,000 clones, around 90% of them singletons. What was sequenced was PBMCs. The clonotype was recovered from a woman in her fifties or sixties with head and neck cancer.

CDR3 bases: TGTGCCAGCAGCTTAGCATTGGGGGCCCCGAACGAGCAGTACTTC. Translating gives CASSLALGAPNEQYF. The chain couples TRBV7-9 to TRBJ2-7; TRBD1 is a possible D gene (6 bases). Looked up from germline, CDR1 is SEHNR and CDR2 is FQNEAQ (reference sequence). The CDR3 runs 15 residues. Trimming took 0 bases from V and 5 from J, leaving 14 bases between them.